This T cell receptor beta chain was sequenced during a study of blood T cell repertoires in COVID-19. The wider study: Acute and convalescent COVID-19 specimens originated in the United States, Italy and Spain.

Trimming stripped 4 bases from V and 6 bases from J, with 13 bases between. The CDR3 runs to 13 residues. Germline CDR1 SGHTA, CDR2 FQGNSA. Authors' analysis steps: Using reference gene primer amplification, nucleated cell counts were estimated. Using immunoSEQ multiplex PCR, the repertoire was profiled, and TCRdb retains in-frame clones only, with some absent. D and trimming come from the DNA, and the V and J calls and clone size come from that table. This table holds roughly 55,000 clones, about 86% found once. The TCR was taken from a man between 65 and 79 years old with active COVID-19. This rearrangement joins TRBV7-2 to TRBJ2-7, with D possibly TRBD1 on 6 matching bases. Sample: peripheral blood. The CDR3 DNA reads as TGTGCCAGCAGCTACTACAGGGTCTCCGAGCAGTACTTC. Translation: CASSYYRVSEQYF.